A selection of T cell receptor beta chains follows, all from one sample in a study of neurological immune-mediated disorders. TCRdb reprocessed the 5' RACE reads via MiXCR and lists one record per CDR3 protein. The table records roughly 60,000 distinct CDR3 sequences, around 10% of them present only once. Material for sequencing was PBMCs. These receptors were obtained from a man aged 60 to 69 in good health. Both conserved end residues are trimmed from each CDR3.

len	v_gene	j_gene	CDR3aa
12	TRBV5-1	TRBJ2-7	ASSRTDSSYEQY
13	TRBV7-2	TRBJ1-2	ASSPSGALDYGYT
12	TRBV29-1	TRBJ1-1	SVGTGQKNTEAF
19	TRBV7-9	TRBJ2-5	ASSAAGFGGGSTPNTETQY
13	TRBV18	TRBJ2-7	ASSRSTTSRMEQY
12	TRBV5-1	TRBJ2-5	ASSPDSYQETQY
13	TRBV5-1	TRBJ2-3	ASSLGGKGTDTQY
10	TRBV7-2	TRBJ2-7	ASSLDNYEQY
12	TRBV5-1	TRBJ2-5	ASSPGTSEETQY
12	TRBV15	TRBJ2-7	ATSRDSKGYEQY
13	TRBV10-1	TRBJ2-3	ASSEGGPRADTQY
12	TRBV11-2	TRBJ2-1	ASSPPDIYNEQF
10	TRBV6-4	TRBJ1-3	ASSRSGNTIY
12	TRBV6-2/TRBV6-3	TRBJ2-2	ASSYWTSGGELF
13	TRBV6-2/TRBV6-3	TRBJ2-7	ASGPGDRASYEQY
12	TRBV6-5	TRBJ2-1	ASKPGQANNEQF
13	TRBV20-1	TRBJ2-3	SAQRGQISTDTQY
15	TRBV5-8	TRBJ2-5	ASSTGRGGAGEETQY
14	TRBV3-1	TRBJ2-2	ASSQDQGRITGELF
12	TRBV3-2	TRBJ1-2	ATSRDRGNYGYT
13	TRBV6-5	TRBJ1-3	ASSYDRFSGNTIY
13	TRBV28	TRBJ1-5	ASSLAGAYNQPQH
13	TRBV20-1	TRBJ2-3	SADDSGESTDTQY
10	TRBV7-2	TRBJ2-7	ASSPMGYEQY
12	TRBV6-5	TRBJ1-6	ASSYSITSSTLH
12	TRBV9	TRBJ1-5	ASSVGTADQPQH
13	TRBV7-9	TRBJ1-1	ASSPRSGPNTEAF
12	TRBV5-5	TRBJ1-2	ASSLGTGGVKDT
13	TRBV20-1	TRBJ2-2	SARKGGPNTGELF
14	TRBV5-1	TRBJ1-1	ASSIAPGQGATEAF
12	TRBV12-3/TRBV12-4	TRBJ2-3	ASLTGSSADTQY
12	TRBV6-5	TRBJ2-5	ASWDRRNQETQY
13	TRBV20-1	TRBJ2-7	SARGKGQVSYEQY
17	TRBV20-1	TRBJ2-3	SAPARSTSGGPITDTQY
13	TRBV20-1	TRBJ1-1	SARDQADWNTEAF
13	TRBV5-6	TRBJ2-7	ASSFGDMGSYEQY
13	TRBV5-1	TRBJ1-1	ANSTGKNLKTEAF
11	TRBV5-4	TRBJ2-7	ASSPGQRYEQY
12	TRBV5-1	TRBJ2-3	ASSSFGGEDTQY
13	TRBV15	TRBJ2-3	ATSSKNRGADTQY
12	TRBV10-3	TRBJ1-1	AISEANMNTEAF
10	TRBV20-1	TRBJ1-2	SARTGTYGYT
13	TRBV19	TRBJ1-6	ASSTSSSYNSPLH
11	TRBV6-5	TRBJ2-1	ASSSLLAEEQF
11	TRBV7-2	TRBJ2-2	ASSPGRTGELF
13	TRBV20-1	TRBJ2-3	SVLLGAGPLDTQY
12	TRBV28	TRBJ2-4	ASSLAQAKNIQY
10	TRBV28	TRBJ2-7	ASSPPGWEQY
12	TRBV29-1	TRBJ1-2	SVEVGNTPYGYT
16	TRBV5-6	TRBJ2-6	ASSGRGRGQSGANVLT
10	TRBV7-2	TRBJ1-4	ASSGGGEKLF